Detailed here is one T cell receptor (beta chain). This sample is drawn from a study of blood T cell repertoires in COVID-19. Original processing methods: Reference gene primer amplification gave nucleated cell count estimates. The assay was immunoSEQ multiplex PCR, and TCRdb's table has in-frame clones only and misses some. Clone size and the V and J calls come from that table; the DNA yielded D and trimming. This table holds about 230,000 clones, approximately 90% found once. The receptor was isolated from a man aged 50 to 59 with COVID-19, enrolled during active disease. Sequenced sample: peripheral blood.

CDR3 in amino acids: CASSSGQGARETQYF. The CDR3 region has the DNA TGTGCCAGCAGTTCTGGACAGGGGGCGCGAGAGACCCAGTACTTC. J is TRBJ2-5 and V is TRBV6-6, with 11 bases lining up with TRBD1. Germline trimming cut 4 bases from V and 4 bases from J; bases unmatched to any gene: 5. CDR1 and CDR2 from the germline V gene are MNHNY and SVGAGI (reference sequence). This CDR3 has 15 amino acids.